The next 29 T cell receptor beta chains were all read from a single sample in a study of low-dose radiotherapy and immunotherapy resistance in tumors. Gene-specific TRAV and TRBV primers were used for first-strand cDNA, covering alpha and beta chains. TCRs were amplified for 15 to 25 PCR cycles with a constant-region primer and V-primer adapter. One entry per CDR3 protein results from TCRdb running MiXCR on the reads. The sample has 16,000 or so distinct CDR3 sequences, about 70% seen once. The receptors were sampled from a human donor with advanced metastatic prostate, ovarian, gallbladder or colorectal cancer (not recorded which). This table probably holds off-target reads from a library built for another chain.

The chain uses TRBV5-6 and TRBJ2-2; D is uncertain. The CDR3 spans 16 residues. Trimming took off 7 bases at V and 3 bases at J, with 19 bases between the two ends. Germline CDR1 reads SGHDT; CDR2 reads YYEEEE. CDR3 sequence: CASLGRAESHTGELFF. The DNA for the CDR3 is TGTGCCAGCCTTGGTAGGGCCGAATCACACACCGGGGAGCTGTTTTTT. Using reference TRBV5-6 and TRBJ2-2 for the parts outside the CDR3, the full variable domain is DAGVTQSPTHLIKTRGQQVTLRCSPKSGHDTVSWYQQALGQGPQFIFQYYEEEERQRGNFPDRFSGHQFPNYSSELNVNALLLGDSALYLCASLGRAESHTGELFFGEGSRLTVL.

The V and J genes are TRBV5-1 and TRBJ1-2, with 9 bases matching TRBD1. CDR1 and CDR2 (germline): SGHRS, YFSETQ. The CDR3 contains 16 residues. The V gene end was trimmed by 4 bases and the J gene end by 8 bases; junction bases not matched to a gene: 15. Here the CDR3 DNA reads TGCGCCAGCAGCGAGGGACCGGTGGGACAGGGAGGCGGCTACACCTTC. Its translation is CASSEGPVGQGGGYTF.

The chain joins TRBV5-1 to TRBJ1-2; 7 nucleotides align to TRBD1. This CDR3 is built from 13 residues. Germline CDR1 and CDR2: SGHRS and YFSETQ. Trimming took 2 bases from V and 8 from J; bases not matched to a gene: 6. The CDR3 DNA reads as TGCGCCAGCAGCTTCACAGGGGACGGAGGCTACACCTTC. It encodes CASSFTGDGGYTF.

This chain uses TRBV23-1 with TRBJ2-6, with 7 nucleotides matching TRBD2. TRBV23-1 is an ORF; its function is uncertain. This CDR3 comprises 15 residues. The V segment lost 10 bases and the J segment 0 bases; nucleotides outside the gene matches: 6. CDR3 amino acids: CATPSGGSGANVLTF. The DNA for the CDR3 is TGCGCCACCCCCTCGGGGGGCTCTGGGGCCAACGTCCTGACTTTC.

The chain links TRBV5-1 to TRBJ2-2; 9 nucleotides align to TRBD1. Trimming removed 5 bases from V and 6 bases from J; junction bases left unmatched: 5. This CDR3 comprises 14 residues. Germline CDR1 and CDR2: SGHRS and YFSETQ. CDR3 region: CASRPGQGSGELFF. CDR3 DNA sequence: TGCGCCAGCAGACCGGGACAGGGCTCCGGGGAGCTGTTTTTT.

This chain uses TRBV11-2 with TRBJ2-3; 9 nucleotides match TRBD2. Germline CDR1 is SGHAT and CDR2 is FQNNGV. The CDR3 length is 16 residues. The V gene end was trimmed by 5 bases and the J gene end by 5 bases; junction bases not matched to a gene: 11. The CDR3 reads CASSQSRGGGGDTQYF. In DNA form, the CDR3 reads TGTGCCAGCAGCCAATCCCGGGGCGGGGGGGGAGATACGCAGTATTTT.

This clonotype showed up just a few times. The genes are TRBV2 and TRBJ2-5; D unresolved. Trimming left V 10 bases short and J 5 bases short, with 17 bases between. This CDR3 has 13 residues. Germline V lookup: CDR1 SNHLY, CDR2 FYNNEI. The CDR3 loop reads CATARLISETQYF. DNA of the CDR3: TGTGCCACTGCCAGGTTGATCTCGGAGACCCAGTACTTC.

By sample fraction, this clonotype is medium-sized (0.01 to 0.1%). The gene calls are TRBV29-1 and TRBJ2-5; 9 nucleotides align to TRBD1. J gave up 4 bases and V 7 bases, and 7 bases lay outside the gene matches. The CDR3 extends over 13 amino acids. The germline V gene has CDR1 SQVTM and CDR2 ANQGSEA. CDR3: CSAGTGSRETQYF. The CDR3 DNA reads as TGCAGCGCCGGGACAGGGTCCAGAGAGACCCAGTACTTC.

This clonotype has more than one count but fewer than ten. V and J are TRBV13 and TRBJ2-2; 7 bases map to TRBD2. This CDR3 is 15 amino acids long. The germline V gene encodes CDR1 PRHDT and CDR2 FYEKMQ (reference sequence). Trimming at V came to 5 bases and at J to 3 bases, leaving 6 bases not matched to a gene. Here the CDR3 DNA reads TGTGCCAGCAGCCCCCGGACTAGGCACACCGGGGAGCTGTTTTTT. Amino acids: CASSPRTRHTGELFF.

The genes are TRBV11-2 and TRBJ1-6, with 9 bases lining up with TRBD1. J lost 11 bases, V lost 4 bases, and 6 bases had no gene match. The length of the CDR3 is 14 residues. Germline CDR1 is SGHAT and CDR2 is FQNNGV. The DNA for the CDR3 is TGTGCCAGCAGCTCGGACAGGGGAATTGCACCCCTCCACTTT. It encodes CASSSDRGIAPLHF.

This clonotype was counted only a few times. The chain has TRBV28 and TRBJ2-2; TRBD2 matches 11 bases. Germline V gene data show CDR1 as MDHEN and CDR2 as SYDVKM. V gave up 7 bases and J gave up 6 bases; unmatched junction bases: 7. The CDR3 extends over 15 amino acids. CDR3 in DNA: TGTGCCAGCACCGCCGGACTAGCGGGCTCCGGGGAGCTGTTTTTT. Amino acid sequence: CASTAGLAGSGELFF.

The chain links TRBV20-1 to TRBJ2-1; TRBD2 matches 9 bases. The J segment lost 10 bases and the V segment lost 3 bases, leaving 10 bases of the junction unmatched. The CDR3 runs to 14 residues. Germline assignment: CDR1 DFQATT and CDR2 SNEGSKA (reference sequence). CDR3 in DNA: TGCAGTGCTAGTATGGCGGGGGGGCCTGGGGAGCAGTTCTTC. Amino acids: CSASMAGGPGEQFF.

The chain recombines TRBV28 with TRBJ2-3; a possible D gene is TRBD2 (5 bases). The germline gives CDR1 MDHEN, CDR2 SYDVKM. V was trimmed by 7 bases and J by 8 bases, leaving 22 bases between them. The CDR3 is made up of 15 amino acids. CDR3 sequence reads: CASKSRGSYGLTQYF. CDR3 in DNA: TGTGCCAGCAAATCTCGCGGGTCCTACGGTCTTACGCAGTATTTT.

V gene TRBV5-1 combines with J gene TRBJ2-1, with 11 bases lining up with TRBD2. Unmatched junction bases numbered 5, after V lost 0 bases and J lost 9 bases. This CDR3 comprises 15 residues. Germline CDR1 and CDR2: SGHRS and YFSETQ. The chain's CDR3 is CASSLAASGGPEQFF. The CDR3 nucleotides are TGCGCCAGCAGCTTGGCGGCTAGCGGGGGGCCTGAGCAGTTCTTC.

V gene TRBV7-2 combines with J gene TRBJ2-1, with D tentatively TRBD2 (5 bases). V lost 4 bases, J lost 8 bases, and 18 bases lay in between. Germline CDR1 reads SGHTA; CDR2 reads FQGNSA. This CDR3 has 15 residues. CDR3 nucleotides: TGTGCCAGCAGCTCTCAAACGGGGAAGGTGGATGAGCAGTTCTTC. It specifies CASSSQTGKVDEQFF.

The rearrangement uses TRBV2 and TRBJ1-4; 7 bases agree with TRBD1. Germline CDR1 and CDR2: SNHLY and FYNNEI. The CDR3 sequence is 13 residues long. The junction had 6 bases not matched to a gene; V was cut back by 6 bases and J by 8 bases. The CDR3: CASRTGFGEKLFF. The CDR3 bases are TGTGCCAGCAGGACAGGGTTTGGAGAAAAACTGTTTTTT.

This clonotype occurred a few times. The V call is TRBV12-3 or TRBV12-4, the J call TRBJ1-6; D is undetermined. This CDR3 is 16 amino acids long. Trimming left V 2 bases short and J 0 bases short, with 8 bases between. The CDR3 coding sequence is TGTGCCAGCAGTTTAATGTGGATCTCCTATAATTCACCCCTCCACTTT. Protein: CASSLMWISYNSPLHF.

This clonotype was seen a few times. The J gene is TRBJ1-2, the V gene TRBV15; 10 bases are shared with TRBD1. J lost 5 bases, V lost 5 bases, and 8 bases had no gene match. Germline V gives CDR1 LNHNV, CDR2 YYDKDF (reference sequence). The CDR3 totals 15 residues. CDR3 protein: CATSEDRGRVYGYTF. CDR3 coding DNA: TGTGCCACCAGCGAAGACAGGGGGCGGGTTTATGGCTACACCTTC.

V is TRBV10-3 and J is TRBJ1-1, with D maybe TRBD1 (6 bases). This CDR3 region has 14 residues. Trimming cost V 4 bases and J 8 bases, with 17 bases left between them. Per the germline V gene, CDR1 is ENHRY and CDR2 is SYGVKD. CDR3 nucleotides: TGTGCCATCAGTGGGTCCACGAGGGGGAGAGAAGCTTTCTTT. This sequence encodes CAISGSTRGREAFF.

A note on this clonotype: One end of the junction does not line up with germline, which may come from a read error. Here the CDR3 reads CASSLDGGGTDTQYF. In nucleotides, the CDR3 is TGTGCCAGCAGCTTGGACGGGGGCGGCACAGATACGCAGTATTTT. The chain carries TRBV5-3 and TRBJ2-3; possibly TRBD1 or TRBD2 for D (6 bases each). TRBV5-3 is an ORF, with its function uncertain. This CDR3 spans 15 amino acids.

The genes are TRBV9 and TRBJ2-7, with 9 bases matching TRBD2. The germline V gene encodes CDR1 SGDLS and CDR2 YYNGEE. J lost 3 bases, V lost 2 bases, and 6 bases had no gene match. This CDR3 is 15 amino acids long. The DNA for the CDR3 is TGTGCCAGCAGCGTGTCCCCTAGCGGGATCTACGAGCAGTACTTC. It specifies CASSVSPSGIYEQYF.

V and J are TRBV19 and TRBJ2-3; D remains ambiguous. CDR3 length: 12 amino acids. V dropped 7 bases and J dropped 1 base, with 6 bases sitting between them. Looked up from germline, CDR1 is LNHDA and CDR2 is SQIVND (reference sequence). CDR3 DNA: TGTGCCAGTAACGAGGGCACAGATACGCAGTATTTT. This translates into CASNEGTDTQYF.

The chain joins TRBV4-2 to TRBJ2-3, with TRBD2 matching 8 bases. Germline lookup yields CDR1 LGHNA and CDR2 YNFKEQ. The CDR3 covers 15 residues. V lost 4 bases, J lost 7 bases, and 10 bases stayed unmatched. The CDR3 sequence is CASSLTSGSTNTQYF. As DNA, the CDR3 is TGTGCCAGCAGCCTAACTAGCGGCTCCACGAATACGCAGTATTTT.

This chain connects TRBV5-1 to TRBJ2-7; TRBD1 matches at 7 bases. Germline-derived CDR1 and CDR2 are SGHRS and YFSETQ. The junction had 7 bases not matched to a gene; V was cut back by 4 bases and J by 3 bases. This CDR3 spans 14 amino acids. For the CDR3, the DNA is TGCGCCAGCAGCCCAGGGACAGACCGCTACGAGCAGTACTTC. As protein: CASSPGTDRYEQYF.

The genes are TRBV2 and TRBJ2-3; 8 nucleotides agree with TRBD2. CDR1 is SNHLY and CDR2 is FYNNEI in the germline V gene. CDR3 length equals 14 residues. The V and J ends lost 6 bases and 4 bases, in that order; junction bases with no gene match: 6. CDR3 region: CASRGLDISDTQYF. CDR3 nucleotides: TGTGCCAGCAGGGGACTAGATATATCAGATACGCAGTATTTT.

Only a few counts were recorded for this clonotype. This chain joins TRBV14 and TRBJ2-1, with D tentatively TRBD1 (6 bases). The CDR3 length is 16 residues. Germline lookup yields CDR1 SGHDN and CDR2 FVKESK. V was trimmed by 4 bases and J by 2 bases, leaving 15 bases between them. CDR3 loop: CASSRTGTPTYNEQFF. CDR3 nucleotide sequence: TGTGCCAGCAGCCGCACCGGGACACCGACCTACAATGAGCAGTTCTTC.

The rearrangement links TRBV18 to TRBJ2-3; D may be TRBD1 or TRBD2 (5 bases each). V was shortened by 4 bases and J by 4 bases, with 9 bases between the two germline ends. Germline assignment: CDR1 KGHSH and CDR2 LQKENI. This CDR3 contains 13 residues. The CDR3 loop reads CASSRDGPDTQYF. CDR3 DNA sequence: TGTGCCAGCTCACGGGACGGGCCAGATACGCAGTATTTT.

The chain uses TRBV21-1 and TRBJ2-5; the D call of TRBD1 is as the table states it, not checked on the DNA. TRBV21-1 is a pseudogene locus. CDR3 length equals 15 residues. The CDR3 spells CARQGRMVGQETQYF. The CDR3 DNA follows: TGTGCCAGACAGGGGAGGATGGTGGGTCAAGAGACCCAGTACTTC.

The CDR3 spells CASSHYTGDNSPLHF. The CDR3 DNA reads as TGTGCCAGCAGCCATTATACAGGGGATAATTCACCCCTCCACTTT. The chain recombines TRBV14 with TRBJ1-6; TRBD1 aligns across 7 bases. The CDR3 covers 15 residues. J was trimmed by 5 bases and V by 3 bases; bases with no gene match: 4. The germline CDR1 and CDR2 sequences are SGHDN and FVKESK.